Listed below are T cell receptor beta chains from one sample, sequenced in a study of T cell responses to AZD1222 COVID-19 vaccine. Measured with immunoSEQ multiplex PCR; TCRdb has only the in-frame clones, and not every one. Of around 190,000 clones in the sample, just over 85% were seen once. Here the sequenced sample was peripheral blood, taken on day 0 of AZD1222 vaccination. These receptors originate from an adult in good health. CDR3s include the opening cysteine and the closing phenylalanine or tryptophan. The D gene is left open where the match is weak. Only part of the rows carry a size: once, few, many, or a class if the clone is expanded.

V gene: TRBV3-1/TRBV3-2; D gene: TRBD2; J gene: TRBJ2-1; clone size: -; CDR3 protein: CASSQVLGRGNEQFF; CDR3 DNA: TGTGCCAGCAGCCAAGTTCTAGGGAGGGGCAATGAGCAGTTCTTC
V gene: TRBV15; D gene: -; J gene: TRBJ1-5; clone size: -; CDR3 protein: CATSRDSWGQPQHF; CDR3 DNA: TGTGCCACCAGCAGAGATTCTTGGGGGCAGCCCCAGCATTTT
V gene: TRBV7-6; D gene: -; J gene: TRBJ2-2; clone size: -; CDR3 protein: CASSYDTYTGELFF; CDR3 DNA: TGTGCCAGCAGCTACGACACCTACACCGGGGAGCTGTTTTTT
V gene: TRBV7-9; D gene: -; J gene: TRBJ1-5; clone size: -; CDR3 protein: CASSYGEGVGQPQHF; CDR3 DNA: TGTGCCAGCAGCTATGGTGAGGGAGTGGGACAGCCCCAGCATTTT
V gene: TRBV7-2; D gene: -; J gene: TRBJ2-7; clone size: -; CDR3 protein: CASSSARIEQYF; CDR3 DNA: TGTGCCAGCAGCTCAGCGCGCATCGAGCAGTACTTC
V gene: TRBV5-1; D gene: -; J gene: TRBJ2-6; clone size: -; CDR3 protein: CASSLDGLGSGANVLTF; CDR3 DNA: TGCGCCAGCAGCTTGGACGGGTTGGGCTCTGGGGCCAACGTCCTGACTTTC
V gene: TRBV7-2; D gene: -; J gene: TRBJ1-4; clone size: -; CDR3 protein: CASTGGQGRITTNEKLFF; CDR3 DNA: TGTGCCAGCACCGGGGGGCAGGGGAGAATCACAACTAATGAAAAACTGTTTTTT
V gene: TRBV5-4; D gene: TRBD2; J gene: TRBJ2-5; clone size: -; CDR3 protein: CASSLGLAGREETQYF; CDR3 DNA: TGTGCCAGCAGCTTAGGGCTAGCGGGGCGTGAAGAGACCCAGTACTTC
V gene: TRBV5-1; D gene: -; J gene: TRBJ1-5; clone size: -; CDR3 protein: CASSLEGGHNQPQHF; CDR3 DNA: TGCGCCAGCAGCTTGGAAGGAGGGCACAATCAGCCCCAGCATTTT
V gene: TRBV28; D gene: TRBD1; J gene: TRBJ2-7; clone size: -; CDR3 protein: CASTGDRGDEQYF; CDR3 DNA: TGTGCCAGCACAGGGGACAGGGGGGACGAGCAGTACTTC
V gene: TRBV4-2; D gene: -; J gene: TRBJ2-3; clone size: -; CDR3 protein: CASSQDEGMGTDTQYF; CDR3 DNA: TGTGCCAGCAGCCAAGACGAGGGGATGGGAACAGATACGCAGTATTTT
V gene: TRBV19; D gene: -; J gene: TRBJ2-1; clone size: -; CDR3 protein: CASSISRSGRNEQFF; CDR3 DNA: TGTGCCAGTAGTATTTCTAGGAGTGGTCGAAATGAGCAGTTCTTC
V gene: TRBV27; D gene: -; J gene: TRBJ1-5; clone size: -; CDR3 protein: CASSFVSGNSNQPQHF; CDR3 DNA: TGTGCCAGCAGTTTCGTGTCGGGTAATAGCAATCAGCCCCAGCATTTT
V gene: TRBV27; D gene: -; J gene: TRBJ2-5; clone size: -; CDR3 protein: CASGKQETQYF; CDR3 DNA: TGTGCCAGCGGCAAACAAGAGACCCAGTACTTC
V gene: TRBV19; D gene: TRBD1; J gene: TRBJ1-3; clone size: -; CDR3 protein: CASQYRGRSGNTIYF; CDR3 DNA: TGTGCCAGCCAATACAGGGGACGCTCTGGAAACACCATATATTTT
V gene: TRBV5-1; D gene: -; J gene: TRBJ2-2; clone size: -; CDR3 protein: CASSLLTRNTGELFF; CDR3 DNA: TGCGCCAGCAGCTTGCTGACAAGGAACACCGGGGAGCTGTTTTTT
V gene: TRBV6-5; D gene: TRBD1; J gene: TRBJ2-7; clone size: -; CDR3 protein: CASSYRTGSYEQYF; CDR3 DNA: TGTGCCAGCAGTTACAGGACAGGGTCCTACGAGCAGTACTTC
V gene: TRBV15; D gene: TRBD2; J gene: TRBJ2-1; clone size: -; CDR3 protein: CATSYPGLAVEEQFF; CDR3 DNA: TGTGCCACCAGCTACCCGGGACTAGCCGTAGAGGAGCAGTTCTTC
V gene: TRBV28; D gene: TRBD1; J gene: TRBJ1-1; clone size: -; CDR3 protein: CASSFVQGASEAFF; CDR3 DNA: TGTGCCAGCAGTTTTGTACAGGGGGCATCTGAAGCTTTCTTT
V gene: TRBV4-3; D gene: TRBD2; J gene: TRBJ2-5; clone size: once; CDR3 protein: CASSQGIPGGGTQETQYF; CDR3 DNA: TGCGCCAGCAGCCAAGGGATCCCCGGCGGGGGGACCCAAGAGACCCAGTACTTC
V gene: TRBV4-1; D gene: -; J gene: TRBJ2-1; clone size: -; CDR3 protein: CASSQMGLSYNEQFF; CDR3 DNA: TGCGCCAGCAGCCAGATGGGCCTCTCCTACAATGAGCAGTTCTTC
V gene: TRBV30; D gene: -; J gene: TRBJ1-3; clone size: -; CDR3 protein: CAWSAGTGNTIYF; CDR3 DNA: TGTGCCTGGAGTGCAGGGACTGGAAACACCATATATTTT
V gene: TRBV9; D gene: TRBD2; J gene: TRBJ2-5; clone size: -; CDR3 protein: CASSVGLAGGAQETQYF; CDR3 DNA: TGTGCCAGCAGCGTAGGGCTAGCGGGAGGGGCCCAAGAGACCCAGTACTTC
V gene: TRBV29-1; D gene: -; J gene: TRBJ2-5; clone size: once; CDR3 protein: CSVGALLQETQYF; CDR3 DNA: TGCAGCGTTGGAGCTCTACTCCAAGAGACCCAGTACTTC
V gene: TRBV28; D gene: -; J gene: TRBJ1-6; clone size: -; CDR3 protein: CASTYNSPLHF; CDR3 DNA: TGTGCCAGCACCTATAATTCACCCCTCCACTTT
V gene: TRBV29-1; D gene: TRBD1; J gene: TRBJ1-1; clone size: -; CDR3 protein: CSVGQAGGTEAFF; CDR3 DNA: TGCAGCGTGGGACAGGCTGGGGGAACTGAAGCTTTCTTT
V gene: TRBV5-1; D gene: -; J gene: TRBJ1-1; clone size: -; CDR3 protein: CASSLAQNTEAFF; CDR3 DNA: TGCGCCAGCAGCTTGGCACAGAACACTGAAGCTTTCTTT
V gene: TRBV7-6; D gene: -; J gene: TRBJ2-7; clone size: -; CDR3 protein: CASSLDEGLSYEQYF; CDR3 DNA: TGTGCCAGCAGCTTAGACGAGGGACTCTCCTACGAGCAGTACTTC
V gene: TRBV11-3; D gene: -; J gene: TRBJ2-3; clone size: few; CDR3 protein: CASSLGRTDTQYF; CDR3 DNA: TGTGCCAGCAGCTTAGGCCGAACAGATACGCAGTATTTT
V gene: TRBV30; D gene: -; J gene: TRBJ2-3; clone size: -; CDR3 protein: CAWKRPSTDTQYF; CDR3 DNA: TGTGCCTGGAAGAGGCCTAGCACAGATACGCAGTATTTT
V gene: TRBV5-1; D gene: -; J gene: TRBJ2-1; clone size: -; CDR3 protein: CASRYPGGRDINEQFF; CDR3 DNA: TGCGCCAGCAGATACCCCGGGGGCAGGGATATCAATGAGCAGTTCTTC
V gene: TRBV15; D gene: TRBD2; J gene: TRBJ2-3; clone size: -; CDR3 protein: CATSRDRSGVTDTQYF; CDR3 DNA: TGTGCCACCAGCAGAGATAGGAGCGGGGTCACAGATACGCAGTATTTT
V gene: TRBV3-1/TRBV3-2; D gene: -; J gene: TRBJ1-6; clone size: -; CDR3 protein: CASSQEGRTSYNSPLHF; CDR3 DNA: TGTGCCAGCAGCCAAGAAGGACGGACATCCTATAATTCACCCCTCCACTTT
V gene: TRBV3-1/TRBV3-2; D gene: TRBD2; J gene: TRBJ2-3; clone size: -; CDR3 protein: CASTQEGRGGTDTQYF; CDR3 DNA: TGTGCCAGCACCCAAGAAGGTCGGGGGGGCACAGATACGCAGTATTTT
V gene: TRBV30; D gene: -; J gene: TRBJ1-4; clone size: -; CDR3 protein: CAWSVTGSEKLFF; CDR3 DNA: TGTGCCTGGAGTGTCACAGGGAGTGAAAAACTGTTTTTT
V gene: TRBV28; D gene: -; J gene: TRBJ1-5; clone size: once; CDR3 protein: CASQGTGNQPQHF; CDR3 DNA: TGTGCCAGCCAGGGTACGGGCAATCAGCCCCAGCATTTT
V gene: TRBV5-1; D gene: TRBD2; J gene: TRBJ2-3; clone size: -; CDR3 protein: CASSPWTSADTQYF; CDR3 DNA: TGCGCCAGCAGCCCCTGGACTAGTGCAGATACGCAGTATTTT
V gene: TRBV7-9; D gene: -; J gene: TRBJ1-2; clone size: -; CDR3 protein: CASSLAGYGYTF; CDR3 DNA: TGTGCCAGCAGCTTGGCTGGCTATGGCTACACCTTC
V gene: TRBV7-9; D gene: -; J gene: TRBJ1-5; clone size: -; CDR3 protein: CASSLTSWGYSNQPQHF; CDR3 DNA: TGTGCCAGCAGCCTGACATCCTGGGGGTATAGCAATCAGCCCCAGCATTTT
V gene: TRBV7-9; D gene: TRBD2; J gene: TRBJ2-1; clone size: -; CDR3 protein: CASSFPTAGTRYDEQFF; CDR3 DNA: TGTGCCAGCAGCTTTCCGACCGCCGGGACTAGATACGATGAGCAGTTCTTC
V gene: TRBV6-5; D gene: -; J gene: TRBJ2-7; clone size: -; CDR3 protein: CASTKGVPYEQYF; CDR3 DNA: TGTGCCAGCACTAAGGGGGTTCCCTACGAGCAGTACTTC
V gene: TRBV3-1/TRBV3-2; D gene: -; J gene: TRBJ1-1; clone size: -; CDR3 protein: CASSQGGGTEAFF; CDR3 DNA: TGTGCCAGCAGCCAAGGGGGGGGAACTGAAGCTTTCTTT
V gene: TRBV5-1; D gene: TRBD1; J gene: TRBJ2-3; clone size: -; CDR3 protein: CASGLTGGTDTQYF; CDR3 DNA: TGCGCCAGCGGCCTTACAGGGGGCACAGATACGCAGTATTTT
V gene: TRBV18; D gene: -; J gene: TRBJ2-6; clone size: -; CDR3 protein: CASSPEGSGANVLTF; CDR3 DNA: TGTGCCAGCTCACCAGAGGGCTCCGGGGCCAACGTCCTGACTTTC
V gene: TRBV5-1; D gene: -; J gene: TRBJ1-5; clone size: -; CDR3 protein: CASSLEGINQPQHF; CDR3 DNA: TGCGCCAGCAGCTTGGAAGGGATTAATCAGCCCCAGCATTTT
V gene: TRBV14; D gene: -; J gene: TRBJ2-7; clone size: -; CDR3 protein: CASSQAQPTYEQYF; CDR3 DNA: TGTGCCAGCAGCCAAGCACAGCCTACCTACGAGCAGTACTTC
V gene: TRBV2; D gene: -; J gene: TRBJ2-1; clone size: -; CDR3 protein: CASSEARGGPYNEQFF; CDR3 DNA: TGTGCCAGCAGTGAAGCGCGAGGGGGGCCCTACAATGAGCAGTTCTTC
V gene: TRBV5-1; D gene: -; J gene: TRBJ2-1; clone size: -; CDR3 protein: CASSLPGTGDSGEQFF; CDR3 DNA: TGCGCCAGCAGCTTACCCGGGACAGGTGATAGCGGGGAGCAGTTCTTC